Below, one T cell receptor (beta chain) is given with its context. Antigen: not known. This specimen includes other DNA sequences encoding the same CDR3. The sample originates from a study of CD8+ T cells in alopecia areata. Study-wide points: During tofacitinib treatment, many expanded lesional clones remained in scalp and blood.

The treatment here: oral pan-JAK inhibitor, 5-10 mg twice daily. PBMCs, the starting material, were the source of sorted CD4+ and CD8+ T cells. V gave up 7 bases and J gave up 1 base, with 8 bases separating them. CDR1 is SQVTM and CDR2 is ANQGSEA in the germline V gene. The CDR3 sequence is 12 residues long. cDNA serving as the sequencing template came from extracted, reverse transcribed RNA. Sequencing was performed with immunoSEQ multiplex PCR; in TCRdb, only in-frame clones are kept and a portion is missing. Among 200,000 or so clones listed, roughly 60% were seen once. The specimen was CD4+ T cells sorted from blood, collected at week 24, from a patient treated with tofacitinib. The J gene is TRBJ1-5, the V gene TRBV29-1, with a possible D match to TRBD1 (5 bases). The receptor was isolated from a human donor with alopecia areata. CDR3 sequence: CSARDSNQPQHF. Here the CDR3 DNA reads TGCAGCGCCAGGGACAGCAATCAGCCCCAGCATTTT.